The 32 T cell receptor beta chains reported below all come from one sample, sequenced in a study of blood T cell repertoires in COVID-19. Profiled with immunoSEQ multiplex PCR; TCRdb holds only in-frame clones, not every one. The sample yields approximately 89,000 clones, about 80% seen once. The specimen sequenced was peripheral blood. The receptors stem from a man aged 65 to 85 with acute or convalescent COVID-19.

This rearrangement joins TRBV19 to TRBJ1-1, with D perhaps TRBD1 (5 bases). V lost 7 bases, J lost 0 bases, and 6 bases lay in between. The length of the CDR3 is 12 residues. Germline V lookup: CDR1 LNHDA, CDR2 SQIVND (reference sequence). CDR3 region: CASKGLNTEAFF. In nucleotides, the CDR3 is TGTGCCAGTAAGGGGTTGAACACTGAAGCTTTCTTT.

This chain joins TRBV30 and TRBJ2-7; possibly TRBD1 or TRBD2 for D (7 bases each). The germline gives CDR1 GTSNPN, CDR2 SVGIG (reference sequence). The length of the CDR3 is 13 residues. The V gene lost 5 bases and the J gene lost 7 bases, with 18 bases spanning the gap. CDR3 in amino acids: CAWGRGQGREQYF. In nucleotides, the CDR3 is TGTGCCTGGGGGAGGGGGCAGGGTAGGGAGCAGTACTTC.

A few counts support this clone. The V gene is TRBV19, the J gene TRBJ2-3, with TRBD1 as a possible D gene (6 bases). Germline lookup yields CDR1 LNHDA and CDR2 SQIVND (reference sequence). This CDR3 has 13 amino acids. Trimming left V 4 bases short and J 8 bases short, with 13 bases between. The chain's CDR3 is CASSTLQGTTQYF. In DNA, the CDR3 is TGTGCCAGTAGTACCTTACAGGGCACTACGCAGTATTTT.

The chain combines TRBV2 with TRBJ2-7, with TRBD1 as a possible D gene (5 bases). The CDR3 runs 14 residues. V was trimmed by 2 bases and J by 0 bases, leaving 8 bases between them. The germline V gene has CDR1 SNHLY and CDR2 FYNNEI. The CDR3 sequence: CASSERGSSYEQYF. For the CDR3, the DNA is TGTGCCAGCAGTGAAAGGGGTAGCTCCTACGAGCAGTACTTC.

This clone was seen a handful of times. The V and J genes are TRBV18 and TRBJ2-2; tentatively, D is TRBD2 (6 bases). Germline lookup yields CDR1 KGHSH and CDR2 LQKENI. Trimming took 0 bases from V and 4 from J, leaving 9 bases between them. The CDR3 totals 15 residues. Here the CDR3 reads CASSPPMGGTGELFF. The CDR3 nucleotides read TGTGCCAGCTCACCACCGATGGGGGGCACCGGGGAGCTGTTTTTT.

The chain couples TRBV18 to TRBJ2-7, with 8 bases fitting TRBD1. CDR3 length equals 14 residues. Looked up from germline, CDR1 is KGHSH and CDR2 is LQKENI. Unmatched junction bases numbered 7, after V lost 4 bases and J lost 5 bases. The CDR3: CASSQDRVRNEQYF. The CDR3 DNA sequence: TGTGCCAGCTCACAGGACAGGGTTCGGAACGAGCAGTACTTC.

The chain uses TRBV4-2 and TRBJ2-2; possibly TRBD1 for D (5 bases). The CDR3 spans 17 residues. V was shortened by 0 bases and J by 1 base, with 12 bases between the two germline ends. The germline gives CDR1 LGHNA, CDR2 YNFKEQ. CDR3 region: CASSQDRRGGNTGELFF. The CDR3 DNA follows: TGTGCCAGCAGCCAAGATAGAAGGGGCGGGAACACCGGGGAGCTGTTTTTT.

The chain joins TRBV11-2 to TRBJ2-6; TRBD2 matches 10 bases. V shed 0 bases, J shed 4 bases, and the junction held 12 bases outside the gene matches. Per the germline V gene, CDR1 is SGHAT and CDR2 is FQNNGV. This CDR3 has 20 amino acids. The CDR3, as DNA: TGTGCCAGCAGCTTAGATTTGACTAGCGGGTGGGTACGCGGGGCCAACGTCCTGACTTTC. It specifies CASSLDLTSGWVRGANVLTF.

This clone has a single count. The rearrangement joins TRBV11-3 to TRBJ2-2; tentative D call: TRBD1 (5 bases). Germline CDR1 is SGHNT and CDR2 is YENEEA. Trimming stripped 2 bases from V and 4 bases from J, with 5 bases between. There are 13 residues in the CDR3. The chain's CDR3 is CASSLQGTGELFF. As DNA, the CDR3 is TGTGCCAGCAGCTTACAGGGCACCGGGGAGCTGTTTTTT.

The CDR3: CASSSTMDAEQYF. CDR3 DNA: TGTGCCAGCAGCTCGACAATGGATGCCGAGCAGTACTTC. The chain is built from TRBV7-3 and TRBJ2-7; D is ambiguous. Per germline, CDR1 SGHTA and CDR2 FQGTGA. The CDR3 is 13 residues long. Trimming left V 4 bases short and J 6 bases short, with 13 bases between.

The CDR3 loop reads CASSPRQRGRSEAFF. Here the CDR3 DNA reads TGTGCCAGCAGCCCGCGCCAGCGGGGACGTTCTGAAGCTTTCTTT. V gene TRBV9 combines with J gene TRBJ1-1, with D possibly TRBD1 on 5 matching bases. The CDR3 consists of 15 residues. Trimming took 4 bases from V and 6 from J, leaving 19 bases between them. The germline gives CDR1 SGDLS, CDR2 YYNGEE.

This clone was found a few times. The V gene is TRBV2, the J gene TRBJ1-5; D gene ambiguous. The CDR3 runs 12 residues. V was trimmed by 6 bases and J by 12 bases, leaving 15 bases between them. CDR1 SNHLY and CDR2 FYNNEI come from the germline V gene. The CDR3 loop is CASSQPGPFQHF. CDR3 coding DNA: TGTGCCAGCAGCCAACCGGGTCCCTTCCAGCATTTT.

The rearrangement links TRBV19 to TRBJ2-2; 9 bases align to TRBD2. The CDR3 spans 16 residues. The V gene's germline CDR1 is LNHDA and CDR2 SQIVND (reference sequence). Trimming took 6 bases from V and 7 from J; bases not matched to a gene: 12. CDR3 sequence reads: CASSPISGRIHGELFF. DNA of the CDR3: TGTGCCAGTAGCCCCATTAGCGGGAGAATCCACGGGGAGCTGTTTTTT. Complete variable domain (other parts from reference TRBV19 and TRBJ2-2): DGGITQSPKYLFRKEGQNVTLSCEQNLNHDAMYWYRQDPGQGLRLIYYSQIVNDFQKGDIAEGYSVSREKKESFPLTVTSAQKNPTAFYLCASSPISGRIHGELFFGEGSRLTVL.

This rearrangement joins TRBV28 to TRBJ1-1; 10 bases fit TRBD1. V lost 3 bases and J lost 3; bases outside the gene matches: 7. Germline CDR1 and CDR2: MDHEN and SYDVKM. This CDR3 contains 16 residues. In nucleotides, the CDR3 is TGTGCCAGCAGTTTTAAGGGGACAGGGGCGTACACTGAAGCTTTCTTT. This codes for CASSFKGTGAYTEAFF.

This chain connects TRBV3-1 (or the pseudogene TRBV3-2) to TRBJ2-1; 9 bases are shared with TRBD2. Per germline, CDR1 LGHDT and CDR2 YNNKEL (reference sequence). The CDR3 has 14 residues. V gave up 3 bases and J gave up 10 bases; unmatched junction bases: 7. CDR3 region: CASSQREGLEEQFF. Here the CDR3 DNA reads TGTGCCAGCAGCCAGCGGGAGGGCCTAGAAGAGCAGTTCTTC.

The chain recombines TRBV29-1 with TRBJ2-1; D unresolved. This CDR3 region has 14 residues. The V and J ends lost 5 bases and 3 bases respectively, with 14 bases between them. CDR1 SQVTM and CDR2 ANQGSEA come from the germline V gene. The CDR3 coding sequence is TGCAGCGTTTACCTTCAACCACTCTACAATGAGCAGTTCTTC. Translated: CSVYLQPLYNEQFF.

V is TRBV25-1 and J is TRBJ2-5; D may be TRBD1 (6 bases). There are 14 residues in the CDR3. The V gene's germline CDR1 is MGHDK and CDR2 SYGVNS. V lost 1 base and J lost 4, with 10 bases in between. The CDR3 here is CASSEFRGSETQYF. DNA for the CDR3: TGTGCCAGCAGTGAATTCAGGGGATCAGAGACCCAGTACTTC.

The DNA for the CDR3 is TGTGCCAGCAGTTTAATAAGCTTCTACTACACTGAAGCTTTCTTT. Translation gives CASSLISFYYTEAFF. This rearrangement joins TRBV28 to TRBJ1-1, with no clear D. Germline CDR1 is MDHEN and CDR2 is SYDVKM. CDR3 length: 15 amino acids. The ends were cut back, 2 bases at V and 3 bases at J, with 13 bases in the middle.

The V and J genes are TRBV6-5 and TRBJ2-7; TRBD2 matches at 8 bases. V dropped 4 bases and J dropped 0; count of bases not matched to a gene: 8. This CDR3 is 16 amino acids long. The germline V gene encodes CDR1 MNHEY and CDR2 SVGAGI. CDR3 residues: CASSFSSGSFSYEQYF. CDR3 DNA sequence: TGTGCCAGCAGTTTCTCTAGCGGGTCCTTCTCCTACGAGCAGTACTTC.

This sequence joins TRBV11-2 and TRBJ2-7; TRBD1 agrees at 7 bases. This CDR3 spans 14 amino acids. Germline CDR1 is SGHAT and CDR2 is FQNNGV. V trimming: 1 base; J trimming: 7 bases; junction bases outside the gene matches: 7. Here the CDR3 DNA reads TGTGCCAGCAGCTTAGTCAGGGAGACAGGGGAGCAGTACTTC. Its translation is CASSLVRETGEQYF.

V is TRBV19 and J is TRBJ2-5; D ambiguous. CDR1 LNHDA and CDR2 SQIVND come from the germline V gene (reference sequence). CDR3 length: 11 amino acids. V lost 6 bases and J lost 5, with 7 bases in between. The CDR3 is CASRMRETQYF. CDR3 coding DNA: TGTGCCAGTAGAATGAGGGAGACCCAGTACTTC.

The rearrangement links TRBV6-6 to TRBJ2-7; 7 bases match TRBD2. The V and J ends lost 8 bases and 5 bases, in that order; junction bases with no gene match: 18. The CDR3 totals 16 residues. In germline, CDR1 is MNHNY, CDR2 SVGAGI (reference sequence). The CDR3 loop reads CASRRRELESGHEQYF. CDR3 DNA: TGTGCCAGCCGGCGGCGGGAGCTAGAGAGCGGCCACGAGCAGTACTTC.

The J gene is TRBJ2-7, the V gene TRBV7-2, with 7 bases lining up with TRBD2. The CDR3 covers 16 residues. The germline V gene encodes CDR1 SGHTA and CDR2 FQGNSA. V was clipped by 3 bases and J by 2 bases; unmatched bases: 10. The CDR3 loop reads CASSFGYGRGTYEQYF. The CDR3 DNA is TGTGCCAGCAGCTTTGGGTACGGGCGGGGGACCTACGAGCAGTACTTC. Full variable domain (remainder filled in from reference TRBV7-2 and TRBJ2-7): GAGVSQSPSNKVTEKGKDVELRCDPISGHTALYWYRQSLGQGLEFLIYFQGNSAPDKSGLPSDRFSAERTGGSVSTLTIQRTQQEDSAVYLCASSFGYGRGTYEQYFGPGTRLTVT.

CDR3 DNA: TGTGCCAGCAGTGACGAGGGTACCGCTAACTATGGCTACACCTTC. This translates into CASSDEGTANYGYTF. V usage is TRBV2 and J usage is TRBJ1-2, with no clear D. The CDR3 is 15 amino acids. CDR1 is SNHLY, CDR2 FYNNEI, per germline. V lost 3 bases, J lost 0 bases, and 11 bases lay in between.

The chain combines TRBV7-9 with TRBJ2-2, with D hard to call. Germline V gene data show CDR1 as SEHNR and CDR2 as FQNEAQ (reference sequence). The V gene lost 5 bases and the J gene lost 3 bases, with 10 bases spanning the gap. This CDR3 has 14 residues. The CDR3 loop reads CASSPTRDTGELFF. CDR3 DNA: TGTGCCAGCAGCCCCACCCGGGACACCGGGGAGCTGTTTTTT.

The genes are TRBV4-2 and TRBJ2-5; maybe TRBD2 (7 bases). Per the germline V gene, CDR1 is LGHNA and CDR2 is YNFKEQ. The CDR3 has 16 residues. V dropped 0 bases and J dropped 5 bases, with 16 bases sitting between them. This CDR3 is CASSQDRSGGQETQYF. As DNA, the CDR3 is TGTGCCAGCAGCCAAGATAGGTCGGGGGGCCAGGAGACCCAGTACTTC.

The CDR3 loop reads CASSDAGWAGELFF. CDR3 bases: TGTGCCAGCAGTGACGCAGGCTGGGCCGGGGAGCTGTTTTTT. The V gene is TRBV6-4, the J gene TRBJ2-2, with D uncertain. CDR3 size: 14 residues. The germline CDR1 and CDR2 sequences are MRHNA and SNTAGT. V was shortened by 2 bases and J by 6 bases, with 10 bases between the two germline ends.

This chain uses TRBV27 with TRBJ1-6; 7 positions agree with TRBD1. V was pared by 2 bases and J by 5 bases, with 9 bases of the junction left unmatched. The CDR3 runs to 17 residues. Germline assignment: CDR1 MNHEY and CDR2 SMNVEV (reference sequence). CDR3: CASSLKTGSGNNSPLHF. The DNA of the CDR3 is TGTGCCAGCAGTTTAAAGACAGGGTCGGGAAATAATTCACCCCTCCACTTT.

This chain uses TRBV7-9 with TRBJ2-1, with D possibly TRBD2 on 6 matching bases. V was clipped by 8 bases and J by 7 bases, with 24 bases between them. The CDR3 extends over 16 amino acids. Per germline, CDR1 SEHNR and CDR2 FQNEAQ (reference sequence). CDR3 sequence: CASPLSRLAPGNEQFF. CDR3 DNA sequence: TGTGCCAGCCCCCTATCCCGGCTAGCGCCTGGGAATGAGCAGTTCTTC. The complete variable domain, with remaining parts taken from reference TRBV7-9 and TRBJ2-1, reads DTGVSQNPRHKITKRGQNVTFRCDPISEHNRLYWYRQTLGQGPEFLTYFQNEAQLEKSRLLSDRFSAERPKGSFSTLEIQRTEQGDSAMYLCASPLSRLAPGNEQFFGPGTRLTVL.

CDR3: CASSSGTSGWREQFF. The CDR3 DNA reads as TGTGCCAGCAGCTCAGGGACTAGCGGGTGGCGAGAGCAGTTCTTC. The rearrangement links TRBV7-2 to TRBJ2-1, with 12 bases fitting TRBD2. Germline V gives CDR1 SGHTA, CDR2 FQGNSA. The CDR3 totals 15 residues. V lost 4 bases and J lost 10; bases outside the gene matches: 8.

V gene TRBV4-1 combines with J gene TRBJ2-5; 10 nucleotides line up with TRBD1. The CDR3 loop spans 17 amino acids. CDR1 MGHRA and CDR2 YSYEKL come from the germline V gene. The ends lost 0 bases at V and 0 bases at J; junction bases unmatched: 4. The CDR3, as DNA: TGCGCCAGCAGCCAAGATAGGGACAGGGGTTACCAAGAGACCCAGTACTTC. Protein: CASSQDRDRGYQETQYF.

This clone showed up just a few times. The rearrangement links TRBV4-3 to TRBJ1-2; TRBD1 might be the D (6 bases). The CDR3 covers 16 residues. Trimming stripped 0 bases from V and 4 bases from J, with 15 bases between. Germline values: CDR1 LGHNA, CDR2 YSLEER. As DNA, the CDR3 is TGCGCCAGCAGCCAAGATTACCCGACAGGCCCCTATGGCTACACCTTC. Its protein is CASSQDYPTGPYGYTF.